This entry lists 26 T cell receptor beta chains sequenced from one sample in a study of blood T cell repertoires in COVID-19. TCRdb's table, derived via immunoSEQ multiplex PCR, lists solely in-frame clones and lacks some. The sample shows under 200,000 clones, just under 90% of them seen only once. The source material was peripheral blood. Source of these receptors: a woman in her 70s with COVID-19, enrolled during active disease.

The rearrangement links TRBV6-5 to TRBJ1-3; TRBD1 matches at 9 bases. V dropped 5 bases and J dropped 4; count of bases not matched to a gene: 6. This CDR3 has 15 residues. The germline V gene encodes CDR1 MNHEY and CDR2 SVGAGI. This chain's CDR3 is CASSPGQGKGNTIYF. CDR3 bases: TGTGCCAGCAGTCCTGGACAGGGGAAAGGAAACACCATATATTTT.

This sequence joins TRBV7-2 and TRBJ1-4; no clear D. The length of the CDR3 is 14 residues. The germline V and J ends were trimmed by 3 bases and 5 bases, with 10 bases remaining between them. Per germline, CDR1 SGHTA and CDR2 FQGNSA. CDR3 in amino acids: CASSFSGFNEKLFF. DNA of the CDR3: TGTGCCAGCAGCTTTTCGGGGTTCAATGAAAAACTGTTTTTT. The full variable domain, completed using reference TRBV7-2 and TRBJ1-4, is GAGVSQSPSNKVTEKGKDVELRCDPISGHTALYWYRQSLGQGLEFLIYFQGNSAPDKSGLPSDRFSAERTGGSVSTLTIQRTQQEDSAVYLCASSFSGFNEKLFFGSGTQLSVL.

The gene calls are TRBV3-1 (or the pseudogene TRBV3-2) and TRBJ1-2; weak D call: TRBD1 (6 bases). With 4 bases removed from V and 8 bases from J, the gap between germline ends came to 17 bases. Germline lookup yields CDR1 LGHDT and CDR2 YNNKEL (reference sequence). The CDR3 totals 14 residues. The CDR3 loop is CASSPYGTSRGYTF. For the CDR3, the DNA is TGTGCCAGCAGCCCCTACGGGACAAGTAGGGGCTACACCTTC.

The rearrangement links TRBV6-1 to TRBJ2-2; D is perhaps TRBD1 (5 bases). V gave up 1 base and J gave up 1 base, with 13 bases separating them. This CDR3 comprises 17 residues. Germline CDR1 is MNHNS and CDR2 is SASEGT. In DNA form, the CDR3 reads TGTGCCAGCAGTGAAGTCGGCTGGGGCCAGAACACCGGGGAGCTGTTTTTT. This encodes CASSEVGWGQNTGELFF.

The chain has TRBV30 and TRBJ2-7; a weak D match, TRBD1 (5 bases). V lost 2 bases and J lost 1, with 9 bases in between. Germline CDR1 GTSNPN, CDR2 SVGIG (reference sequence). The CDR3 extends over 13 amino acids. CDR3 amino acids: CAWSLTVSYEQYF. The CDR3 DNA follows: TGTGCCTGGAGTTTGACAGTTTCCTACGAGCAGTACTTC.

This rearrangement joins TRBV7-6 to TRBJ1-3; D uncertain. Germline V gene data show CDR1 as SGHVS and CDR2 as FNYEAQ. The CDR3 is made up of 12 amino acids. V was clipped by 4 bases and J by 4 bases, with 5 bases between them. The CDR3 DNA follows: TGTGCCAGCAGCTCCGCGGGAAACACCATATATTTT. Its translation: CASSSAGNTIYF.

The CDR3 nucleotides are TGTGCCAGCAGCTCCGAACGGGGGGGCTCCTACAATGAGCAGTTCTTC. This encodes CASSSERGGSYNEQFF. The rearrangement uses TRBV13 and TRBJ2-1; TRBD2 agrees at 8 bases. Trimming at V came to 4 bases and at J to 0 bases, leaving 5 bases not matched to a gene. CDR3 size: 16 residues. Germline V gene lookup returns CDR1 PRHDT and CDR2 FYEKMQ (reference sequence).

The chain carries TRBV6-6 and TRBJ2-7; 9 bases match TRBD1. V dropped 6 bases and J dropped 0; count of bases not matched to a gene: 3. In germline, CDR1 is MNHNY, CDR2 SVGAGI (reference sequence). The CDR3 is 14 amino acids. The CDR3 loop reads CASSMDRGSYEQYF. DNA for the CDR3: TGTGCCAGCAGCATGGACAGGGGCTCCTACGAGCAGTACTTC.

The chain is built from TRBV7-3 and TRBJ2-5, with TRBD1 matching 8 bases. V lost 5 bases and J lost 1; bases outside the gene matches: 3. The CDR3 covers 14 residues. CDR1 and CDR2 (germline): SGHTA, FQGTGA. The CDR3 nucleotides read TGTGCCAGCAGCCTCGACAGGGGCCAAGAGACCCAGTACTTC. Amino acid sequence: CASSLDRGQETQYF. Using reference TRBV7-3 and TRBJ2-5 for the parts outside the CDR3, the full variable domain is GAGVSQTPSNKVTEKGKYVELRCDPISGHTALYWYRQSLGQGPEFLIYFQGTGAADDSGLPNDRFFAVRPEGSVSTLKIQRTERGDSAVYLCASSLDRGQETQYFGPGTRLLVL.

The CDR3 reads CASRQRTAVYEQYF. In DNA, the CDR3 is TGTGCCAGCAGACAGAGGACTGCCGTCTACGAGCAGTACTTC. The gene calls are TRBV2 and TRBJ2-7, with TRBD2 as a possible D gene (5 bases). The CDR3 is made up of 14 amino acids. Germline V gene lookup returns CDR1 SNHLY and CDR2 FYNNEI. The V and J ends lost 6 bases and 3 bases respectively, with 15 bases between them.

This rearrangement joins TRBV3-1 (or the pseudogene TRBV3-2) to TRBJ2-3; 14 bases agree with TRBD2. This CDR3 is built from 16 residues. The germline V gene has CDR1 LGHDT and CDR2 YNNKEL (reference sequence). V was pared by 4 bases and J by 3 bases, with 3 bases of the junction left unmatched. CDR3 protein: CASSLGTSGGTDTQYF. CDR3 DNA: TGTGCCAGCAGCCTAGGGACTAGCGGGGGTACAGATACGCAGTATTTT.

The CDR3 DNA follows: TGTGCCACCAGCAGAGATATACCGGACTATGGCTACACCTTC. Residues: CATSRDIPDYGYTF. The rearrangement joins TRBV15 to TRBJ1-2; D gene ambiguous. This CDR3 spans 14 amino acids. Trimming took off 0 bases at V and 3 bases at J, with 8 bases between the two ends. The germline V gene encodes CDR1 LNHNV and CDR2 YYDKDF (reference sequence).

J is TRBJ1-5 and V is TRBV9, with TRBD1 matching over 10 bases. The CDR3 has 15 residues. V lost 3 bases, J lost 4 bases, and 4 bases stayed unmatched. Germline lookup yields CDR1 SGDLS and CDR2 YYNGEE. This chain's CDR3 is CASSGGQGVNQPQHF. The CDR3 DNA reads as TGTGCCAGCAGCGGCGGACAGGGGGTAAATCAGCCCCAGCATTTT.

The chain is built from TRBV2 and TRBJ2-2, with TRBD2 matching over 8 bases. V was pared by 2 bases and J by 0 bases, with 2 bases of the junction left unmatched. CDR3 length: 16 amino acids. CDR1 is SNHLY, CDR2 FYNNEI, per germline. In DNA form, the CDR3 reads TGTGCCAGCAGTGAACGGGGGGGAACGAACACCGGGGAGCTGTTTTTT. Amino acids: CASSERGGTNTGELFF.

This chain joins TRBV7-9 and TRBJ1-2, with 7 bases matching TRBD1. Trimming took 4 bases from V and 12 from J; bases not matched to a gene: 17. The germline V gene encodes CDR1 SEHNR and CDR2 FQNEAQ (reference sequence). The CDR3 loop spans 15 amino acids. The CDR3 protein is CASSSTSMTGLGNTF. The DNA for the CDR3 is TGTGCCAGCAGCTCAACCAGTATGACAGGGCTTGGGAACACCTTC.

This clone was seen a few times. CDR3 in amino acids: CASSVDTGANYGYTF. CDR3 bases: TGTGCCAGCAGCGTAGATACAGGGGCTAACTATGGCTACACCTTC. The chain has TRBV9 and TRBJ1-2, with 7 bases lining up with TRBD1. Trimming took 0 bases from V and 0 from J; bases not matched to a gene: 2. Germline CDR1 reads SGDLS; CDR2 reads YYNGEE. The CDR3 length is 15 residues.

The CDR3 region has the DNA TGTGCCTGCCGGGACAGGAAGAATGAAAAACTGTTTTTT. It codes for CACRDRKNEKLFF. This rearrangement joins TRBV19 to TRBJ1-4; 8 bases align to TRBD1. The germline V gene encodes CDR1 LNHDA and CDR2 SQIVND (reference sequence). Unmatched junction bases numbered 7, after V lost 11 bases and J lost 5 bases. The CDR3 is 13 residues long.

This clone appeared once. V usage is TRBV5-1 and J usage is TRBJ2-7, with 9 nucleotides matching TRBD1. Germline CDR1 and CDR2: SGHRS and YFSETQ. After removal of 7 bases from V and 3 bases from J, the junction contained 11 bases not matched to a gene. This CDR3 region has 15 residues. The CDR3 DNA sequence: TGCGCCAGCTGGTCTTCCGGGACAGGGATCTACGAGCAGTACTTC. Amino acid sequence: CASWSSGTGIYEQYF.

This chain joins TRBV7-9 and TRBJ1-2, with TRBD1 as a possible D gene (5 bases). The germline V and J ends were trimmed by 3 bases and 0 bases, with 14 bases remaining between them. The CDR3 totals 16 residues. The germline CDR1 and CDR2 sequences are SEHNR and FQNEAQ (reference sequence). For the CDR3, the DNA is TGTGCCAGCAGCTTTATCGGGGGATTAGCTAACTATGGCTACACCTTC. Residues: CASSFIGGLANYGYTF.

The chain links TRBV18 to TRBJ1-4; TRBD1 might be the D (6 bases). Trimming left V 3 bases short and J 7 bases short, with 12 bases between. The length of the CDR3 is 14 residues. The germline V gene encodes CDR1 KGHSH and CDR2 LQKENI. In DNA, the CDR3 is TGTGCCAGCTCACCTGCCCCCAGGGGTGAAAAACTGTTTTTT. Amino acid sequence: CASSPAPRGEKLFF.

V is TRBV4-2 and J is TRBJ2-7, with D possibly TRBD2 on 6 matching bases. CDR3 size: 15 residues. V shed 1 base and J shed 2 bases, with 12 bases lying between them. Per the germline V gene, CDR1 is LGHNA and CDR2 is YNFKEQ. The CDR3 bases are TGTGCCAGCAGCCAAGTATCGGGGGACGCCTACGAGCAGTACTTC. It encodes CASSQVSGDAYEQYF.

The J gene is TRBJ1-6, the V gene TRBV7-6; weak D call: TRBD1 (6 bases). There are 15 residues in the CDR3. Looked up from germline, CDR1 is SGHVS and CDR2 is FNYEAQ. Trimming removed 5 bases from V and 4 bases from J, with 12 bases in between. The CDR3 is CASSAPGVYNSPLHF. CDR3 sequence (DNA): TGTGCCAGCAGCGCTCCAGGGGTATATAATTCACCCCTCCACTTT. Looking up the rest from reference TRBV7-6 and TRBJ1-6 gives the full variable domain: GAGVSQSPRYKVTKRGQDVALRCDPISGHVSLYWYRQALGQGPEFLTYFNYEAQQDKSGLPNDRFSAERPEGSISTLTIQRTEQRDSAMYRCASSAPGVYNSPLHFGNGTRLTVT.

The chain is built from TRBV28 and TRBJ2-2; 8 bases are a match to TRBD2. CDR1 and CDR2 from the germline V gene are MDHEN and SYDVKM. CDR3 size: 16 residues. The V segment lost 6 bases and the J segment 2 bases; nucleotides outside the gene matches: 8. For the CDR3, the DNA is TGTGCCAGCAGCCCTCGCGGGGGGCCCAACACCGGGGAGCTGTTTTTT. As protein: CASSPRGGPNTGELFF.

The J gene is TRBJ1-6, the V gene TRBV6-5, with 10 positions matching TRBD1. The CDR3 has 15 residues. The germline V gene has CDR1 MNHEY and CDR2 SVGAGI. The ends lost 10 bases at V and 7 bases at J; junction bases unmatched: 10. The chain's CDR3 is CATTTGTGENSPLHF. CDR3 DNA: TGTGCCACCACGACCGGGACAGGGGAAAATTCACCCCTCCACTTT.

The chain has TRBV4-1 and TRBJ1-5; the D is unclear. The V gene's germline CDR1 is MGHRA and CDR2 YSYEKL. The germline V and J ends were trimmed by 0 bases and 1 base, with 13 bases remaining between them. The CDR3 is 17 residues long. As DNA, the CDR3 is TGCGCCAGCAGCCAAGATAGGCTAAGAGGAAGCAATCAGCCCCAGCATTTT. This translates into CASSQDRLRGSNQPQHF.

The chain joins TRBV7-8 to TRBJ2-1; 11 bases match TRBD2. The CDR3 spans 16 residues. The junction had 7 bases not matched to a gene; V was cut back by 0 bases and J by 9 bases. From germline, CDR1 is SGHVS and CDR2 FQNEAQ. In nucleotides, the CDR3 is TGTGCCAGCAGCTTAGCGGGACTAGCGGCTTGGGTTGAGCAGTTCTTC. Its translation is CASSLAGLAAWVEQFF.